This T cell receptor beta chain was identified during a study of early T cells in non-severe SARS-CoV-2 infection. The overall study: Sequenced bulk RNA came from whole blood that was unsorted, and chains were unpaired. Study-level results: Reliance on VDJdb matching favored anti-spike CD8 responses; private and CD4 specificities were missed.

The CDR3 has 14 amino acids. In germline, CDR1 is MDHEN, CDR2 SYDVKM. V was clipped by 5 bases and J by 5 bases, with 15 bases between them. Unique molecular identifiers were affixed to single, distinct cDNA molecules. TCRdb re-called the 5' RACE reads with MiXCR, one entry per CDR3 protein. The sample yields about 100,000 distinct CDR3 sequences, under 15% seen once. Ten or more counts support this clonotype. No antigen is known for it. The chain is built from TRBV28 and TRBJ2-5; maybe TRBD1 (6 bases). The receptor comes from an adult who was a healthcare worker with PCR-confirmed SARS-CoV-2 infection or an uninfected control (not recorded which). Sequenced sample: whole blood. The CDR3 sequence: CASSKQGWWETQYF. The CDR3 DNA sequence: TGTGCCAGCAGTAAACAGGGTTGGTGGGAGACCCAGTACTTC.